The clone carrying this T cell receptor (beta chain) was found once. Antigen: not known. The primer mix had 60 Vbeta and 13 Jbeta primers. Sequenced by immunoSEQ multiplex PCR; TCRdb stores in-frame clones only, minus some. The table includes 55,000 to 65,000 clones, over 75% detected once. This CDR3 is built from 12 residues. Germline values: CDR1 SEHNR, CDR2 FQNEAQ (reference sequence). The V gene lost 4 bases and the J gene lost 3 bases, with 4 bases spanning the gap. These data originate in a study of cytomegalovirus exposure and HLA in healthy donors. General observations from the study: Listed as cytomegalovirus-associated were 164 TCR beta chains. Trimming of TCR beta V- and J-genes showed a link, identified in a later analysis, to a missense DCLRE1C variant. It was reported in a later analysis that an Asian-associated ancestry cluster showed fewer N-insertions than the roughly 660-donor mean.

The V call is TRBV7-9, the J call TRBJ2-1, with D unclear. The sequencing input was PBMCs. The TCR originated in a female donor in good health and CMV-seronegative. The DNA of the CDR3 is TGTGCCAGCAGCTCCCTCTACAATGAGCAGTTCTTC. Its protein product is CASSSLYNEQFF.